This T cell receptor beta chain stems from a study of cytomegalovirus exposure and HLA in healthy donors. As regards this clone: Its antigen remains unknown.

Germline V gives CDR1 SGHTA, CDR2 FQGNSA. This CDR3 region has 16 residues. Trimming stripped 4 bases from V and 2 bases from J, with 15 bases between. Study-level findings and limits: Relative to equally common others, HLA-associated TCR beta chains showed greater clonal expansion in a later analysis.

The PCR ran on 60 Vbeta and 13 Jbeta primers. Method: immunoSEQ multiplex PCR; TCRdb's copy keeps in-frame clones and lacks some. This table holds roughly 150,000 clones, about 80% found once. This receptor was taken from a man aged 25-45 years in good health. Sequencing was done on a sample of PBMCs. The genes are TRBV7-2 and TRBJ2-1, with D perhaps TRBD2 (6 bases). CDR3 residues: CASSSGGTQTYNEQFF. In nucleotides, the CDR3 is TGTGCCAGCAGCTCCGGCGGGACTCAAACCTACAATGAGCAGTTCTTC. The variable domain in full, completed from reference TRBV7-2 and TRBJ2-1, reads GAGVSQSPSNKVTEKGKDVELRCDPISGHTALYWYRQSLGQGLEFLIYFQGNSAPDKSGLPSDRFSAERTGGSVSTLTIQRTQQEDSAVYLCASSSGGTQTYNEQFFGPGTRLTVL.